The T cell receptor beta chain under discussion was sequenced for a study of synovial regulatory T cells in juvenile arthritis. Study details: A few patients were therapy-naive; five to seven received methotrexate alone. Findings and limits, study-wide: CDR3 overlap with synovial Tregs was higher for iaTregs than other blood Tregs.

Method: immunoSEQ multiplex PCR; TCRdb's copy keeps in-frame clones and lacks some. Its table lists 7,500 to 10,000 clones. Germline V CDR1 and CDR2: MDHEN, SYDVKM. The CDR3 covers 13 residues. DNA is not recorded here. Approximately 11-patient cohort: 11 active juvenile idiopathic arthritis patients, 3 polyarticular, 8 oligoarticular. In regard to this clone: What it recognizes is unknown.

This receptor was identified in a donor aged 2-29 years with juvenile idiopathic arthritis. The material sequenced was Treg cells from blood. Subset denoted: remaining (HLA-DR-negative) circulating blood Treg cells. V and J are TRBV28 and TRBJ2-7; TCRdb proposes TRBD2, but this gene call is untestable without DNA. The chain's CDR3 is CASRGTWDYEQYF.